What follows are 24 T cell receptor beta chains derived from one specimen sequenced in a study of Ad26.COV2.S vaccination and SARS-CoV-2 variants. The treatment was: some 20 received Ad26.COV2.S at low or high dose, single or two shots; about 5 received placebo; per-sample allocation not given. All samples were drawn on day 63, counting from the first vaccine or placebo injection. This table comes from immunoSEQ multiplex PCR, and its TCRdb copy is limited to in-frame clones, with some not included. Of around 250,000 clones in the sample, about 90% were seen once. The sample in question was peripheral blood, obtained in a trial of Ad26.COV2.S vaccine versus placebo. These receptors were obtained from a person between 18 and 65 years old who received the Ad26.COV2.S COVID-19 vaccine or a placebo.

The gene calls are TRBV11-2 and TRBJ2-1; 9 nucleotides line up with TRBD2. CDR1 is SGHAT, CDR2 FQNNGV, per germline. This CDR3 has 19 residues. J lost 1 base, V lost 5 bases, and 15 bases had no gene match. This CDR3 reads CASSPSVFAGGRSYNEQFF. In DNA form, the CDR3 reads TGTGCCAGCAGCCCGTCGGTCTTCGCGGGAGGGCGATCCTACAATGAGCAGTTCTTC. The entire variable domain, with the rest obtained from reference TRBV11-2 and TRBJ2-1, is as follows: EAGVAQSPRYKIIEKRQSVAFWCNPISGHATLYWYQQILGQGPKLLIQFQNNGVVDDSQLPKDRFSAERLKGVDSTLKIQPAKLEDSAVYLCASSPSVFAGGRSYNEQFFGPGTRLTVL.

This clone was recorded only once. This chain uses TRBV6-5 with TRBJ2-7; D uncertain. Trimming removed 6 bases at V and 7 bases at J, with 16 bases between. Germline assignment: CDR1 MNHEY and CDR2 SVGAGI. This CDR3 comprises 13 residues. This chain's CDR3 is CASSPQPLGEQYF. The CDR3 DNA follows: TGTGCCAGCAGCCCCCAGCCCTTGGGAGAGCAGTACTTC.

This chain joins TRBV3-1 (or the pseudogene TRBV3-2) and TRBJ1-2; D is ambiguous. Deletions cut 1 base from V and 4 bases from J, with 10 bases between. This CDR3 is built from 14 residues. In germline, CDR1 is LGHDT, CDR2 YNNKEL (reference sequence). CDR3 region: CASSQAGNLYGYTF. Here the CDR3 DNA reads TGTGCCAGCAGCCAAGCGGGGAATCTCTATGGCTACACCTTC.

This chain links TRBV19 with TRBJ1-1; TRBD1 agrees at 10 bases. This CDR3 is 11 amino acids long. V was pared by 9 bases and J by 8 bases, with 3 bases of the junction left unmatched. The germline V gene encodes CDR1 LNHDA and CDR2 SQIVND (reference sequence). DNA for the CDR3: TGTGCCAGCAGGGGACAGGGGGAAGCTTTCTTT. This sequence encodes CASRGQGEAFF. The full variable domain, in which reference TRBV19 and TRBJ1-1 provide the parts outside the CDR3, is DGGITQSPKYLFRKEGQNVTLSCEQNLNHDAMYWYRQDPGQGLRLIYYSQIVNDFQKGDIAEGYSVSREKKESFPLTVTSAQKNPTAFYLCASRGQGEAFFGQGTRLTVV.

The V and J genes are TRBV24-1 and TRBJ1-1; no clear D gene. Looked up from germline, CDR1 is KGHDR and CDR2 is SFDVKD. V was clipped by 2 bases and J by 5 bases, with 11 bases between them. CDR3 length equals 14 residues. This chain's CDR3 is CATSDSRTGTEAFF. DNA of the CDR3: TGTGCCACCAGTGATTCACGGACGGGGACTGAAGCTTTCTTT.

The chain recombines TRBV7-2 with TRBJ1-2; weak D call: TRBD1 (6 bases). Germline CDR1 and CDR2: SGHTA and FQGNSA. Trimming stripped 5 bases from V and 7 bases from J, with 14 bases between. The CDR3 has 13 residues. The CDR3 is CASSNPNRAGYTF. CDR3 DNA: TGTGCCAGCAGCAACCCGAACAGGGCTGGCTACACCTTC. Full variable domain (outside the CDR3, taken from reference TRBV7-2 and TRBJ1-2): GAGVSQSPSNKVTEKGKDVELRCDPISGHTALYWYRQSLGQGLEFLIYFQGNSAPDKSGLPSDRFSAERTGGSVSTLTIQRTQQEDSAVYLCASSNPNRAGYTFGSGTRLTVV.

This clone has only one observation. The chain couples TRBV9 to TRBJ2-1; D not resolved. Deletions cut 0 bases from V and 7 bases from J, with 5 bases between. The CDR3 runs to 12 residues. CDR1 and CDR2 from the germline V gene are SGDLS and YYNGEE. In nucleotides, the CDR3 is TGTGCCAGCAGCGTAGCTCCTAATGAGCAGTTCTTC. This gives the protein CASSVAPNEQFF.

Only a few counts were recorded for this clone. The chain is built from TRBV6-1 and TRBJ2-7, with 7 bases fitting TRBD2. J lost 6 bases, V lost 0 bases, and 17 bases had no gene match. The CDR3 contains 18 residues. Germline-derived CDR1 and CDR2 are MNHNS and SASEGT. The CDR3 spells CASSEAFGLGGLRAEQYF. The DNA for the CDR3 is TGTGCCAGCAGTGAAGCATTCGGGCTCGGGGGGTTAAGAGCCGAGCAGTACTTC.

The CDR3 DNA sequence: TGTGCCAGTAGTCCCCCCGGGGTCGAAGAGACCCAGTACTTC. This encodes CASSPPGVEETQYF. The V call is TRBV19, the J call TRBJ2-5, with D tentatively TRBD2 (5 bases). Germline assignment: CDR1 LNHDA and CDR2 SQIVND (reference sequence). Trimming removed 5 bases at V and 3 bases at J, with 13 bases between. The CDR3 consists of 14 residues.

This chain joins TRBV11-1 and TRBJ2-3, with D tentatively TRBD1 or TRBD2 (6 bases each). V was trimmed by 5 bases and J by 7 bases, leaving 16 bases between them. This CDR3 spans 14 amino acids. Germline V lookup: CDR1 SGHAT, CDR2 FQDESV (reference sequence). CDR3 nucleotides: TGTGCCAGCAGCCTACTCGAGGGGGGAAATACGCAGTATTTT. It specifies CASSLLEGGNTQYF.

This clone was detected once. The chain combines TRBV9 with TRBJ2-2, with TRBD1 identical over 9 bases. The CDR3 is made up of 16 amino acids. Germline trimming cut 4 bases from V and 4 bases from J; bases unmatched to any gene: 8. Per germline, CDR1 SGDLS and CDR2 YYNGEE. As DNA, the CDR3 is TGTGCCAGCAGCAGCCGGGACAGGGCGCGCACCGGGGAGCTGTTTTTT. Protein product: CASSSRDRARTGELFF.

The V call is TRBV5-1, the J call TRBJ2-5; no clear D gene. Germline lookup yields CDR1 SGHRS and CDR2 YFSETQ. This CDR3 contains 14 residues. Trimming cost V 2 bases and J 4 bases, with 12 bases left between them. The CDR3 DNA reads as TGCGCCAGCAGCTTTAGCTCATTCCCAGAGACCCAGTACTTC. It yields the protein CASSFSSFPETQYF.

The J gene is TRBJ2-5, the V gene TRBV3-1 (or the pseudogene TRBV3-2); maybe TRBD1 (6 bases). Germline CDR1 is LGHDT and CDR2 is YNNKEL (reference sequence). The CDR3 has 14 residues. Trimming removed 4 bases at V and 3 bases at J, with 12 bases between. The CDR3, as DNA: TGTGCCAGCAGCCTAAGGGGGACGGAAGAGACCCAGTACTTC. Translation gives CASSLRGTEETQYF.

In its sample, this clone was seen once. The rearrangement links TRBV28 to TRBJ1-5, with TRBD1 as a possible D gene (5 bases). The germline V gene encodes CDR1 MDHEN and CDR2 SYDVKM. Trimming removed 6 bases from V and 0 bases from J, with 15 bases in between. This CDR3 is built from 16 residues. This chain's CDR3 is CASRILDSYSNQPQHF. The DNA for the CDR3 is TGTGCCAGCAGGATACTCGACAGTTATAGCAATCAGCCCCAGCATTTT.

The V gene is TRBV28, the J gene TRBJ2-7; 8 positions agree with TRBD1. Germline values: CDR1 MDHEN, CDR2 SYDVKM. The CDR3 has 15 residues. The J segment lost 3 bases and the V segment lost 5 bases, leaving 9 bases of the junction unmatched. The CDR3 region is CASSQQGALVYEQYF. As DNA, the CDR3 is TGTGCCAGCAGTCAGCAGGGGGCATTAGTCTACGAGCAGTACTTC.

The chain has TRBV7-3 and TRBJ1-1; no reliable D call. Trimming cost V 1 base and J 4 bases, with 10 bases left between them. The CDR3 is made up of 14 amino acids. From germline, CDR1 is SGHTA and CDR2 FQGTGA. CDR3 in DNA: TGTGCCAGCAGCTTAATACAGATTGGCACTGAAGCTTTCTTT. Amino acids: CASSLIQIGTEAFF.

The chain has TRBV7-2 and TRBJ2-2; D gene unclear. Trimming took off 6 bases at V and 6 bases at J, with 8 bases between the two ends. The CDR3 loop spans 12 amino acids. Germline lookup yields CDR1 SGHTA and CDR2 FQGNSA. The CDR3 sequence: CASRRRPGELFF. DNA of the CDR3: TGTGCCAGCAGACGACGACCCGGGGAGCTGTTTTTT. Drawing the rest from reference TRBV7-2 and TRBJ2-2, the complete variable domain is GAGVSQSPSNKVTEKGKDVELRCDPISGHTALYWYRQSLGQGLEFLIYFQGNSAPDKSGLPSDRFSAERTGGSVSTLTIQRTQQEDSAVYLCASRRRPGELFFGEGSRLTVL.

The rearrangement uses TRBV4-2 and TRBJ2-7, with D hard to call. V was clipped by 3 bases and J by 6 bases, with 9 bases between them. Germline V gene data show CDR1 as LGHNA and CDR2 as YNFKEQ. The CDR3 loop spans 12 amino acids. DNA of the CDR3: TGTGCCAGCAGCCAGACGCGGTTCGAGCAGTACTTC. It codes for CASSQTRFEQYF.

The CDR3 DNA follows: TGTGCCAGCTCACCGGGACTAGCGCTCTCCTACGAGCAGTACTTC. It is translated as CASSPGLALSYEQYF. The chain carries TRBV18 and TRBJ2-7, with 10 bases fitting TRBD2. The germline gives CDR1 KGHSH, CDR2 LQKENI. Losses at the gene ends were 3 bases for V and 0 bases for J; bases not matched to a gene: 2. The CDR3 length is 15 residues.

CDR3 loop: CASSLGLYTDTQYF. CDR3 DNA: TGTGCCAGCAGCTTGGGGTTATACACAGATACGCAGTATTTT. The rearrangement links TRBV5-8 to TRBJ2-3, with D unresolved. The CDR3 is 14 residues long. V was cut by 0 bases and J by 2 bases, with 7 bases left in between. Germline values: CDR1 SGHTS, CDR2 YDEGEE.

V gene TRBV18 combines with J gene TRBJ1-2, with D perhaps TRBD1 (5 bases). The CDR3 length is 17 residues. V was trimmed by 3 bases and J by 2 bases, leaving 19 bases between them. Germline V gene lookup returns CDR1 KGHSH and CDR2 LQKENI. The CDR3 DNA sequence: TGTGCCAGCTCACCTCAGCGCGGCAGGGTGGGAAACTATGGCTACACCTTC. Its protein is CASSPQRGRVGNYGYTF. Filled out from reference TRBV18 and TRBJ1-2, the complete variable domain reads NAGVMQNPRHLVRRRGQEARLRCSPMKGHSHVYWYRQLPEEGLKFMVYLQKENIIDESGMPKERFSAEFPKEGPSILRIQQVVRGDSAAYFCASSPQRGRVGNYGYTFGSGTRLTVV.

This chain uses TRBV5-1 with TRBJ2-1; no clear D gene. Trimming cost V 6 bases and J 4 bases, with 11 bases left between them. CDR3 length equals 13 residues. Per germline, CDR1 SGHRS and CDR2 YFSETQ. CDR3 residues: CASKRPLYNEQFF. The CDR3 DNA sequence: TGCGCCAGCAAACGCCCTTTATACAATGAGCAGTTCTTC.

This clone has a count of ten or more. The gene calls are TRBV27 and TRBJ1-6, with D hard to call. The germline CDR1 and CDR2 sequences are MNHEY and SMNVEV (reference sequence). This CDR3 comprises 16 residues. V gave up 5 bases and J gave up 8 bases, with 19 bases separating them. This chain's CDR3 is CASSIRAPRSDSPLHF. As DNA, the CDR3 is TGTGCCAGCAGTATCCGGGCCCCCCGGTCGGATTCACCCCTCCACTTT.

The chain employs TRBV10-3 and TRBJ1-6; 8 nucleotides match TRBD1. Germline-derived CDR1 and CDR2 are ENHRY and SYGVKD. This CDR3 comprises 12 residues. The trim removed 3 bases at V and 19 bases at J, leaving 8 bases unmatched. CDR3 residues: CAISDEGQGAHF. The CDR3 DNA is TGTGCCATCAGTGATGAGGGGCAGGGGGCTCACTTT.